The entry below describes one T cell receptor beta chain. CDR1 and CDR2 from the germline V gene are MRHNA and SNTAGT. The CDR3 contains 13 residues. Trimming at V came to 2 bases and at J to 6 bases, leaving 2 bases not matched to a gene. This table comes from immunoSEQ multiplex PCR, and its TCRdb copy is limited to in-frame clones, with some not included. The table has fewer than 15,000 clones, around 56% seen once. This specimen comes from a study of neoadjuvant anti-PD-1 for oral cavity cancer. Sample: tumor tissue, taken before nivolumab (anti-PD-1) treatment. The sequence was obtained from a person aged 40 to 85 with oral cavity squamous cell carcinoma. This chain joins TRBV6-4 and TRBJ2-3, with 7 positions matching TRBD2. This chain's CDR3 is CASSDQGGDTQYF. For the CDR3, the DNA is TGTGCCAGCAGTGACCAGGGAGGGGATACGCAGTATTTT.